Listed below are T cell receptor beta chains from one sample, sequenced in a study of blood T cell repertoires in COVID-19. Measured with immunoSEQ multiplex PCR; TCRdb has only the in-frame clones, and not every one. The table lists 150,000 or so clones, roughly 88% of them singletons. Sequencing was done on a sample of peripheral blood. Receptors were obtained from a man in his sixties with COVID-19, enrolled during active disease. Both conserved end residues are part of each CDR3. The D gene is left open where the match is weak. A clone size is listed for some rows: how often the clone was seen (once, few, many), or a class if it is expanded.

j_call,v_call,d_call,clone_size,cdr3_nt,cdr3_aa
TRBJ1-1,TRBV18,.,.,TGTGCCAGCTCACCAGCCAGCACTGAAGCTTTCTTT,CASSPASTEAFF
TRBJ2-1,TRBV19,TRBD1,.,TGTGCCAGTAGTATAGCTGACAGGGGTAACGGAAATGAGCAGTTCTTC,CASSIADRGNGNEQFF
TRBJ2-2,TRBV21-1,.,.,TGTGCCAGCAGCCTCGGAGAGTGGACAGGGGGGAACGGGGAGCTGTTTTTT,CASSLGEWTGGNGELFF
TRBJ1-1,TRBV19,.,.,TGTGCCAGTAGTATGACAGTCACCATGAACACTGAAGCTTTCTTT,CASSMTVTMNTEAFF
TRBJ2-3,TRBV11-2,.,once,TGTGCCAGCAGCTTAATGGACAGTTGGGATACGCAGTATTTT,CASSLMDSWDTQYF
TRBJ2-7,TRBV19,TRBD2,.,TGTGCCAGTAGGGGGACTAGCGGAACCTACGAGGACGAGCAGTACTTC,CASRGTSGTYEDEQYF
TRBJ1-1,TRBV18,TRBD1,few,TGTGCCAGCTCGACAGGGTTGGTGAACACTGAAGCTTTCTTT,CASSTGLVNTEAFF
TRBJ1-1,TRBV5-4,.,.,TGTGCCAGCAGCCCCATCCCGGGCGTGGGGTACGGGGGTGAAGCTTTCTTT,CASSPIPGVGYGGEAFF
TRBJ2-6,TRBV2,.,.,TGTGCCAGCAGTCCCACTCGCTTTGGGGCCAACGTCCTGACTTTC,CASSPTRFGANVLTF
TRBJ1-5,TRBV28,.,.,TGTGCCAGCAGAGTCGGGACACTGTATAGCAATCAGCCCCAGCATTTT,CASRVGTLYSNQPQHF
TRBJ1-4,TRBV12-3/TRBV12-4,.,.,TGTGCCAGCAATCGAGGCTATAATGAAAAACTGTTTTTT,CASNRGYNEKLFF
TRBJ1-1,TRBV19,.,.,TGTGCCAGTAGTATGGAGGCAGTGAACACTGAAGCTTTCTTT,CASSMEAVNTEAFF
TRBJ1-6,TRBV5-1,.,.,TGCGCCAGCATGGAGGGTGCGAATTCACCCCTCCACTTT,CASMEGANSPLHF